This T cell receptor (beta chain) was profiled in a study of blood T cell repertoires in COVID-19. Background on the study: COVID-19 samples, acute and convalescent, were from the United States, Italy and Spain.

Under the authors' procedure: Reference gene primer amplification gave estimated nucleated cell counts. Using immunoSEQ multiplex PCR, the repertoire was profiled, and TCRdb retains in-frame clones only, with some absent. V and J calls and clone size are copied from that table; D and trimming were computed from the DNA. The sample has around 200,000 clones; roughly 83% are singletons. Comment on this clone: Other nucleotide sequences from this sample produce the same CDR3.

The participants were between about 18 and 95 years old and came from 24 US areas. Cohorts were determined from participant-reported clinical history. The source material was PBMCs or T cells enriched from blood (not recorded which). The sequence derives from a man aged 35-49 years with acute COVID-19.

The CDR3 coding sequence is TGTGCCAGCAGTTTAGGGCAGGGGGCAGGCGAGCAGTACTTC. It encodes CASSLGQGAGEQYF. The rearrangement links TRBV28 to TRBJ2-7; 8 positions agree with TRBD1. In germline, CDR1 is MDHEN, CDR2 SYDVKM. The CDR3 totals 14 residues. V trimming: 2 bases; J trimming: 6 bases; junction bases outside the gene matches: 6.